The TCR beta chain described here comes from a study of T cell changes during pregnancy in multiple sclerosis. This clone was found once. The protocol was immunoSEQ multiplex PCR, while the TCRdb copy is restricted to in-frame clones and leaves out a portion. The sample has about 37,000 clones, roughly nine tenths seen once; the top ten hold around 0.5%. The germline V gene has CDR1 LNHDA and CDR2 SQIVND (reference sequence). The CDR3 has 17 amino acids. The ends lost 5 bases at V and 3 bases at J; junction bases unmatched: 13. The TCR sequence derives from a female donor in good health, enrolled as a control in a pregnancy study. The sample consisted of CD4+ T cells from peripheral blood mononuclear cells, taken in the third trimester of pregnancy. This chain connects TRBV19 to TRBJ2-5; 9 bases are a match to TRBD1. The CDR3 spells CASSSTGGGFRKETQYF. In nucleotides, the CDR3 is TGTGCCAGTAGTTCGACAGGGGGGGGGTTTAGAAAAGAGACCCAGTACTTC.